The 2 T cell receptor beta chains listed next were all sequenced from one sample in a study of sequential checkpoint blockade in melanoma (dated by TCRdb to the late 2010s). The sample's treatment or condition label, in plain terms: randomized to nivolumab then ipilimumab (arm A) or the reverse (arm B). The library was prepared using the immunoSEQ multiplex PCR assay. TCRdb retrieved this table from immuneACCESS and kept in-frame rearrangements only. Not all clones are present; in checked studies, unresolved V genes account for under half, and no reason is known for the remainder. For this sample there are 15,000 to 20,000 clones; roughly 61% appear just once. The ten largest clonotypes hold 17% of the sample. Sample: CD8+ T cells sorted from blood (inferred from file names), taken from a patient given nivolumab and ipilimumab in sequence. These receptors were taken from a human donor with melanoma.

A few counts support this clone. This chain links TRBV30 with TRBJ2-7; D unclear. This CDR3 has 12 amino acids. The germline gives CDR1 GTSNPN, CDR2 SVGIG (reference sequence). The V and J ends lost 2 bases and 4 bases respectively, with 9 bases between them. CDR3 nucleotide sequence: TGTGCCTGGAGTCTCGTTGCGTACGAGCAGTACTTC. Translating gives CAWSLVAYEQYF.

V is TRBV6-5 and J is TRBJ2-3, with TRBD1 matching 7 bases. V shed 6 bases and J 4 bases; nucleotides not matched to a gene: 10. Germline CDR1 and CDR2: MNHEY and SVGAGI. The CDR3 has 15 amino acids. In nucleotides, the CDR3 is TGTGCCAGCAGGATCTTAAGACAGGGCGCAGATACGCAGTATTTT. Its protein is CASRILRQGADTQYF.